This T cell receptor (beta chain) originates from a study of T-cell memory formation after mild COVID-19. This clonotype was found a few times. Its antigen is unidentified. CDR1 and CDR2 from the germline V gene are SGHRS and YFSETQ. The CDR3 runs to 15 residues. V was clipped by 1 base and J by 0 bases; unmatched bases: 1. General study points: CD4+ bias marked clones expanding day 15 to 37, unlike balanced contracting clones. The study found contracting CD4+ clones mainly in CM and EM and contracting CD8+ clones in EMRA.

TCRdb re-called the 5' RACE reads through MiXCR, storing one row per CDR3 protein. The sample has roughly 100,000 distinct CDR3 sequences; about a sixth are singletons. Sequenced sample: PBMCs or a T cell subset sorted from them (not recorded which). The sequence was obtained from an adult woman who had mild COVID-19 (a few samples of this study predate the infection). Cell type and time point are not known. The V call is TRBV5-1, the J call TRBJ2-7; 10 bases are shared with TRBD2. The CDR3 coding sequence is TGCGCCAGCAGCTTGTTAGCGGGGGGCTCCTACGAGCAGTACTTC. It translates to CASSLLAGGSYEQYF. The full variable domain, rest sourced from reference TRBV5-1 and TRBJ2-7, is KAGVTQTPRYLIKTRGQQVTLSCSPISGHRSVSWYQQTPGQGLQFLFEYFSETQRNKGNFPGRFSGRQFSNSRSEMNVSTLELGDSALYLCASSLLAGGSYEQYFGPGTRLTVT.